Sequencing of this T cell receptor (beta chain) was carried out in a study of blood T cells in healthy people across ages. The germline CDR1 and CDR2 sequences are SGHRS and YFSETQ. Trimming removed 1 base at V and 5 bases at J, with 9 bases between. This CDR3 is 13 amino acids long. Notes on this clonotype: Its antigen is as yet unknown.

PCR was performed a second time for about 6 to 12 cycles using a sample-barcoded 5' primer and a J-beta primer mix. TCRdb re-called the 5' RACE reads through MiXCR, storing one row per CDR3 protein. The sample holds 630,000 or so distinct CDR3 sequences, roughly 32% seen once. Overall study findings and caveats: Long-lived donors exceeded aged donors in naive CD4+ cells and diversity. Strong correlation was found linking TCR beta diversity to naive T cell percentage.

The rearrangement uses TRBV5-1 and TRBJ2-5, with no clear D. The clonotype comes from a woman aged 80 or older in good health. Source material: blood. The CDR3 loop is CASSLTREETQYF. The CDR3 nucleotides are TGCGCCAGCAGCTTGACACGTGAGGAGACCCAGTACTTC.